This T cell receptor (beta chain) appears in the sequencing data of a study of CD8 T cells in ankylosing spondylitis. On this clonotype: Its cognate antigen is unknown.

Notes on the study in general: Enrichment of disease-linked clones was reportedly significant in matched ankylosing spondylitis synovial fluid. Ankylosing spondylitis blood appeared to be characterized by a TCR beta motif of 8 or 9 highly homologous variants.

Each TCR beta library was made by quantitative 5'-RACE that incorporated molecular barcodes. TCRdb recomputed calls from the 5' RACE reads with MiXCR, one row per CDR3 protein. The sample holds about 360,000 distinct CDR3 sequences; about 20% are singletons and the top ten take around 13%. The receptor's source is a male donor with ankylosing spondylitis or in good health (not recorded which). What was sequenced was blood, either unsorted or a sorted T cell fraction (not recorded which).

The CDR3 nucleotides read TGCAGTGCTACCAGGGGACAGGAACTCACAGATACGCAGTATTTT. Residues: CSATRGQELTDTQYF. V usage is TRBV20-1 and J usage is TRBJ2-3; 8 bases match TRBD1. Germline V gene data show CDR1 as DFQATT and CDR2 as SNEGSKA (reference sequence). V lost 4 bases, J lost 2 bases, and 8 bases stayed unmatched. This CDR3 contains 15 residues.